The 27 T cell receptor beta chains listed next were all sequenced from one sample in a study of radiotherapy plus CTLA-4 blockade in lung cancer. TCRdb's table, derived via immunoSEQ multiplex PCR, lists solely in-frame clones and lacks some. The sample lists 25,000 to 40,000 clones, under 85% occurring once. Sequenced here: peripheral blood, sampled from a patient treated with radiotherapy plus ipilimumab. The receptors shown here come from a human donor with non-small cell lung cancer whose response to radiotherapy plus ipilimumab could not be evaluated.

This clone was recorded once. The germline gene is not matched at one end of the junction; a read error may be the cause. J is TRBJ2-5 and V is TRBV7-7; 9 bases are a match to TRBD1. Germline V gene sequence: CDR1 SSHAT, CDR2 FNYEAQ (reference sequence). CDR3 length: 13 residues. The chain's CDR3 is CASSTDRGETQYF. The CDR3 coding sequence is TGTGCTAGCAGCACGGACAGGGGAGAGACCCAGTACTTC.

This clone has only one observation. This sequence joins TRBV7-9 and TRBJ2-5, with D possibly TRBD2 on 6 matching bases. CDR3 size: 11 residues. Trimming took off 5 bases at V and 5 bases at J, with 6 bases between the two ends. Germline CDR1 is SEHNR and CDR2 is FQNEAQ (reference sequence). CDR3 region: CASSGGETQYF. CDR3 nucleotides: TGTGCCAGCAGCGGGGGGGAGACCCAGTACTTC. Drawing the rest from reference TRBV7-9 and TRBJ2-5, the complete variable domain is DTGVSQNPRHKITKRGQNVTFRCDPISEHNRLYWYRQTLGQGPEFLTYFQNEAQLEKSRLLSDRFSAERPKGSFSTLEIQRTEQGDSAMYLCASSGGETQYFGPGTRLLVL.

J is TRBJ2-5 and V is TRBV30, with D tentatively TRBD1 (6 bases). V was clipped by 3 bases and J by 3 bases, with 11 bases between them. This CDR3 contains 13 residues. Germline assignment: CDR1 GTSNPN and CDR2 SVGIG (reference sequence). The CDR3 here is CAWSVGTKETQYF. The CDR3 coding sequence is TGTGCCTGGAGCGTCGGGACAAAAGAGACCCAGTACTTC.

The rearrangement joins TRBV4-3 to TRBJ2-1; D might be TRBD2 (6 bases). V shed 3 bases and J shed 2 bases, with 8 bases lying between them. This CDR3 comprises 14 residues. Germline lookup yields CDR1 LGHNA and CDR2 YSLEER. The CDR3 sequence is CASSQTRAYNEQFF. In DNA, the CDR3 is TGCGCCAGCAGCCAGACTAGAGCCTACAATGAGCAGTTCTTC.

In the case of this clone: The sample has other DNA sequences that encode this CDR3 too. The chain is built from TRBV28 and TRBJ2-7; unclear D gene. The CDR3 extends over 11 amino acids. V was pared by 4 bases and J by 3 bases, with 4 bases between. The germline V gene encodes CDR1 MDHEN and CDR2 SYDVKM. The CDR3 DNA is TGTGCCAGCAGTTCGTTCTACGAGCAGTACTTC. Amino acid sequence: CASSSFYEQYF.

V usage is TRBV5-1 and J usage is TRBJ2-1, with TRBD2 matching 8 bases. The CDR3 runs 15 residues. Trimming took 5 bases from V and 7 from J; bases not matched to a gene: 11. Per the germline V gene, CDR1 is SGHRS and CDR2 is YFSETQ. The CDR3: CASSYTSGLVNEQFF. In nucleotides, the CDR3 is TGCGCCAGCAGTTATACCTCGGGACTAGTTAATGAGCAGTTCTTC.

V and J are TRBV29-1 and TRBJ1-1; D not certain. Per germline, CDR1 SQVTM and CDR2 ANQGSEA. The ends were cut back, 3 bases at V and 2 bases at J, with 7 bases in the middle. The CDR3 contains 12 residues. DNA of the CDR3: TGCAGCGTTGACCGTTCTAACACTGAAGCTTTCTTT. This gives the protein CSVDRSNTEAFF. The whole variable domain, filled in from reference TRBV29-1 and TRBJ1-1, reads SAVISQKPSRDICQRGTSLTIQCQVDSQVTMMFWYRQQPGQSLTLIATANQGSEATYESGFVIDKFPISRPNLTFSTLTVSNMSPEDSSIYLCSVDRSNTEAFFGQGTRLTVV.

The DNA of the CDR3 is TGTGCCAGCAGCTCCAAACATTGCGACTTTAGTTTAAAGACCCAGTACTTC. Its protein product is CASSSKHCDFSLKTQYF. The chain employs TRBV7-3 and TRBJ2-5; D unclear. The CDR3 is 17 amino acids. The V end lost 4 bases, the J end lost 6 bases, and 24 bases lay between the germline ends. Germline assignment: CDR1 SGHTA and CDR2 FQGTGA.

This chain joins TRBV7-8 and TRBJ1-5, with D unclear. V was trimmed by 8 bases and J by 2 bases, leaving 13 bases between them. Germline assignment: CDR1 SGHVS and CDR2 FQNEAQ. This CDR3 comprises 14 residues. CDR3 in amino acids: CASCSERGNQPQHF. The CDR3 DNA follows: TGTGCCAGCTGCTCTGAGAGGGGCAATCAGCCCCAGCATTTT.

The rearrangement links TRBV4-2 to TRBJ2-1, with D possibly matching TRBD2 (5 bases). V gave up 2 bases and J gave up 7 bases, with 21 bases separating them. This CDR3 has 17 residues. Per the germline V gene, CDR1 is LGHNA and CDR2 is YNFKEQ. The CDR3 protein is CASSQRDERALTNEQFF. CDR3 nucleotide sequence: TGTGCCAGCAGCCAAAGGGATGAGAGGGCCCTAACGAATGAGCAGTTCTTC.

The chain uses TRBV28 and TRBJ2-1, with 11 bases identical to TRBD2. The V and J ends lost 4 bases and 5 bases, in that order; junction bases with no gene match: 4. The CDR3 has 15 residues. Germline V lookup: CDR1 MDHEN, CDR2 SYDVKM. CDR3: CASSSGLAGNNEQFF. DNA for the CDR3: TGTGCCAGCAGTTCAGGACTAGCGGGCAACAATGAGCAGTTCTTC.

This chain joins TRBV2 and TRBJ2-1; 8 nucleotides align to TRBD2. The CDR3 length is 16 residues. The junction had 11 bases not matched to a gene; V was cut back by 3 bases and J by 7 bases. CDR1 and CDR2 (germline): SNHLY, FYNNEI. The CDR3 DNA is TGTGCCAGCAGTGAGCGGACTAGCCGGAGGGGGAATGAGCAGTTCTTC. Translated, it gives CASSERTSRRGNEQFF.

This clone was found a few times. The chain employs TRBV11-2 and TRBJ1-1, with no clear D. The CDR3 has 12 residues. Germline V gives CDR1 SGHAT, CDR2 FQNNGV. The V and J ends lost 5 bases and 1 base respectively, with 5 bases between them. Here the CDR3 reads CASSGGNTEAFF. The DNA for the CDR3 is TGTGCCAGCAGCGGAGGGAACACTGAAGCTTTCTTT.

The table lists this clone with a count of one. This sequence joins TRBV5-1 and TRBJ1-1; TRBD1 matches at 7 bases. The CDR3 totals 14 residues. Looked up from germline, CDR1 is SGHRS and CDR2 is YFSETQ. J lost 5 bases, V lost 2 bases, and 6 bases had no gene match. DNA of the CDR3: TGCGCCAGCAGCTTAACAGGGGTTGAAACTGAAGCTTTCTTT. Translated, it gives CASSLTGVETEAFF.

This clone was seen more than once but under ten times. Since the CDR3 does not end with the conserved phenylalanine or tryptophan, this likely comes from a read error. The DNA is left out, because the CDR3 cannot be placed on it with certainty; the CDR3 is given as TCRdb lists it. This rearrangement joins TRBV7-8 to TRBJ1-4. Looked up from germline, CDR1 is SGHVS and CDR2 is FQNEAQ. The CDR3 spans 9 amino acids, including both terminal residues. CDR3 sequence reads: CASRRRGLA.

The chain is built from TRBV27 and TRBJ2-7; the match to TRBD1 covers 11 bases. This CDR3 is 15 amino acids long. V shed 3 bases and J 5 bases; nucleotides not matched to a gene: 6. Germline V gene lookup returns CDR1 MNHEY and CDR2 SMNVEV (reference sequence). This chain's CDR3 is CASSLGGQGVHEQYF. DNA of the CDR3: TGTGCCAGCAGTTTGGGGGGACAGGGGGTCCACGAGCAGTACTTC.

V usage is TRBV6-5 and J usage is TRBJ1-1; D is undetermined. Germline values: CDR1 MNHEY, CDR2 SVGAGI. The CDR3 has 15 residues. V was clipped by 7 bases and J by 4 bases, with 19 bases between them. The CDR3 bases are TGTGCCAGCACAAAAAGTGGCTCGAGCGGCACTGAAGCTTTCTTT. It is translated as CASTKSGSSGTEAFF.

The V and J genes are TRBV7-9 and TRBJ1-2; TRBD1 matches at 8 bases. The germline V gene encodes CDR1 SEHNR and CDR2 FQNEAQ (reference sequence). The CDR3 spans 16 residues. V lost 2 bases and J lost 2; bases outside the gene matches: 7. In nucleotides, the CDR3 is TGTGCCAGCAGCTTATTGACAGGGGAGAGGAACTATGGCTACACCTTC. Its translation: CASSLLTGERNYGYTF.

V gene TRBV9 combines with J gene TRBJ2-1; maybe TRBD2 (6 bases). Germline assignment: CDR1 SGDLS and CDR2 YYNGEE. Between the trimmed V and J ends, which lost 1 base and 4 bases, there was a span of 39 bases. The CDR3 is 24 amino acids. The CDR3 DNA follows: TGTGCCAGCAGCGTATCCGGGACTGTGTGGTATCGGGGCCCTCGAGGTCGGGGGTACAATGAGCAGTTCTTC. Encoded protein: CASSVSGTVWYRGPRGRGYNEQFF.

The chain recombines TRBV7-8 with TRBJ1-2, with TRBD1 as a possible D gene (5 bases). V gave up 0 bases and J gave up 6 bases, with 17 bases separating them. This CDR3 region has 16 residues. Germline assignment: CDR1 SGHVS and CDR2 FQNEAQ. The CDR3 protein is CASSLALGQAKDGYTF. The CDR3 DNA is TGTGCCAGCAGCTTAGCTCTGGGGCAGGCCAAGGATGGCTACACCTTC.

The J gene is TRBJ1-1, the V gene TRBV30; D remains unclear. Trimming pared 3 bases from V and 10 bases from J, leaving 12 bases between. Germline CDR1 reads GTSNPN; CDR2 reads SVGIG (reference sequence). This CDR3 contains 11 residues. The CDR3 DNA reads as TGTGCCTGGAGCACAAGTGGGCCAGCTTTCTTT. The encoded protein is CAWSTSGPAFF.

The chain links TRBV7-4 to TRBJ2-5, with D maybe TRBD1 (5 bases). Judging by the DNA end, TRBJ2-7 fits better; the J call may be wrong. In germline, CDR1 is SGHVT, CDR2 SQSDAQ. The CDR3 consists of 16 residues. In nucleotides, the CDR3 is TGTGCCAGCAGCCCCGATTTGGAAACAGGATTCTACGAGCAGTACTTC. Translation gives CASSPDLETGFYEQYF.

The chain is built from TRBV5-3 and TRBJ1-1; no clear D gene. TRBV5-3 is treated as an ORF (open reading frame) with a function not yet certain. V was shortened by 8 bases and J by 1 base, with 15 bases between the two germline ends. The CDR3 is made up of 14 amino acids. CDR3 residues: CASTSVRGNTEAFF. The CDR3 nucleotides are TGTGCCAGCACCTCGGTGCGGGGGAACACTGAAGCTTTCTTT.

This clone was counted between two and nine times. The gene calls are TRBV6-5 and TRBJ1-4; TRBD1 might be the D (5 bases). V was pared by 6 bases and J by 5 bases, with 13 bases between. Germline V gene data show CDR1 as MNHEY and CDR2 as SVGAGI. CDR3 size: 14 residues. For the CDR3, the DNA is TGTGCCAGCAGCTCCAGGGAGGGGAATGAAAAACTGTTTTTT. Amino acid sequence: CASSSREGNEKLFF.

The genes are TRBV19 and TRBJ2-5, with TRBD2 identical over 9 bases. CDR1 and CDR2 (germline): LNHDA, SQIVND (reference sequence). Trimming cost V 7 bases and J 3 bases; bases outside gene matches: 9. The CDR3 sequence is 15 residues long. CDR3 protein: CASTRQREVEETQYF. The CDR3 region has the DNA TGTGCCAGTACGCGGCAGCGGGAGGTCGAAGAGACCCAGTACTTC.

The chain recombines TRBV5-1 with TRBJ2-7; 7 positions match TRBD2. Germline values: CDR1 SGHRS, CDR2 YFSETQ. The CDR3 is 16 residues long. Germline trimming cut 4 bases from V and 3 bases from J; bases unmatched to any gene: 13. The DNA for the CDR3 is TGCGCCAGCAGCCTGGTACAGGCGGGAGAGAACTACGAGCAGTACTTC. The encoded protein is CASSLVQAGENYEQYF. Variable domain in full (rest from reference TRBV5-1 and TRBJ2-7): KAGVTQTPRYLIKTRGQQVTLSCSPISGHRSVSWYQQTPGQGLQFLFEYFSETQRNKGNFPGRFSGRQFSNSRSEMNVSTLELGDSALYLCASSLVQAGENYEQYFGPGTRLTVT.

This clone was observed a handful of times. This sequence joins TRBV6-5 and TRBJ1-2, with a possible D match to TRBD1 (6 bases). This CDR3 comprises 14 residues. V was trimmed by 4 bases and J by 2 bases, leaving 11 bases between them. Germline lookup yields CDR1 MNHEY and CDR2 SVGAGI. CDR3 residues: CASSFTGLNYGYTF. CDR3 nucleotides: TGTGCCAGCAGTTTTACAGGGCTGAACTATGGCTACACCTTC.